A selection of T cell receptor beta chains follows, all from one sample in a study of blood T cells in healthy people across ages. TCRdb ran MiXCR on the 5' RACE reads and lists one entry per CDR3 protein. The repertoire holds approximately 820,000 distinct CDR3 sequences, with under 55% as singletons. The source material was blood. These TCRs come from a man aged 60 to 69 in good health. CDR3s include the opening cysteine and the closing phenylalanine or tryptophan. A D gene is named only where the DNA matches it firmly. Expanded clones are given a class, and other clones once, few, many or no size at all.

D gene: -; J gene: TRBJ1-1; clone size: -; V gene: TRBV29-1; CDR3 protein: CSVEDNSGPLEAFF; CDR3 DNA: TGCAGCGTTGAAGATAATTCAGGGCCCCTGGAAGCTTTCTTT
D gene: TRBD1; J gene: TRBJ1-5; clone size: -; V gene: TRBV2; CDR3 protein: CASSDGTGGPNQPQHF; CDR3 DNA: TGTGCCAGCAGTGATGGGACAGGGGGCCCAAATCAGCCCCAGCATTTT
D gene: -; J gene: TRBJ1-2; clone size: few; V gene: TRBV7-9; CDR3 protein: CATRINYGYTF; CDR3 DNA: TGTGCCACCAGGATTAACTATGGCTACACCTTC
D gene: TRBD1; J gene: TRBJ2-7; clone size: few; V gene: TRBV7-9; CDR3 protein: CASSRHRDRVKPSYEQYF; CDR3 DNA: TGTGCCAGCAGCCGGCACCGGGACAGGGTGAAGCCCTCCTACGAGCAGTACTTC
D gene: -; J gene: TRBJ2-1; clone size: once; V gene: TRBV6-2/TRBV6-3; CDR3 protein: CARRPQEQFF; CDR3 DNA: TGTGCCAGACGACCTCAGGAGCAGTTCTTC
D gene: TRBD1; J gene: TRBJ1-2; clone size: -; V gene: TRBV7-9; CDR3 protein: CASSLEDRPNYGYTF; CDR3 DNA: TGTGCCAGCAGCTTAGAGGACAGGCCCAACTATGGCTACACCTTC
D gene: TRBD2; J gene: TRBJ2-1; clone size: -; V gene: TRBV3-1; CDR3 protein: CASSQWTSGQFF; CDR3 DNA: TGTGCCAGCAGCCAATGGACTAGTGGGCAGTTCTTC
D gene: TRBD1; J gene: TRBJ2-1; clone size: -; V gene: TRBV29-1; CDR3 protein: CSVRQGSNYNEQFF; CDR3 DNA: TGCAGCGTACGACAGGGAAGCAATTACAATGAGCAGTTCTTC
D gene: TRBD1; J gene: TRBJ2-3; clone size: few; V gene: TRBV15; CDR3 protein: CATSRAPSPTTGGFTDTQYF; CDR3 DNA: TGTGCCACCAGCAGAGCCCCGAGCCCAACGACAGGGGGGTTTACAGATACGCAGTATTTT
D gene: TRBD2; J gene: TRBJ2-3; clone size: few; V gene: TRBV20-1; CDR3 protein: CSARDSGGPLQYF; CDR3 DNA: TGCAGTGCTAGAGATAGCGGGGGGCCCCTGCAGTATTTT
D gene: -; J gene: TRBJ1-6; clone size: few; V gene: TRBV21-1; CDR3 protein: CASSKGGSPLHF; CDR3 DNA: TGTGCCAGCAGCAAGGGGGGGTCACCCCTCCACTTT
D gene: -; J gene: TRBJ2-7; clone size: -; V gene: TRBV30; CDR3 protein: CAWSAGSHEQYF; CDR3 DNA: TGTGCCTGGAGTGCAGGGAGTCACGAGCAGTACTTC
D gene: -; J gene: TRBJ2-1; clone size: -; V gene: TRBV12-3/TRBV12-4; CDR3 protein: CASSLDRNYNEQFF; CDR3 DNA: TGTGCCAGCAGCCTAGACAGGAACTACAATGAGCAGTTCTTC
D gene: -; J gene: TRBJ2-5; clone size: -; V gene: TRBV29-1; CDR3 protein: CSAGAGAQETQYF; CDR3 DNA: TGCAGCGCCGGGGCAGGGGCTCAAGAGACCCAGTACTTC
D gene: -; J gene: TRBJ2-2; clone size: -; V gene: TRBV11-2; CDR3 protein: CASSFRFGELFF; CDR3 DNA: TGTGCCAGCAGCTTTAGGTTCGGGGAGCTGTTTTTT
D gene: TRBD2; J gene: TRBJ2-1; clone size: -; V gene: TRBV5-1; CDR3 protein: CASSLGGSGNEQFF; CDR3 DNA: TGTGCCAGCAGTTTGGGAGGGAGTGGCAATGAGCAGTTCTTC
D gene: -; J gene: TRBJ1-6; clone size: many; V gene: TRBV7-2; CDR3 protein: CASSRGGMHSPLHF; CDR3 DNA: TGTGCCAGCAGCCGAGGGGGAATGCATTCACCCCTCCACTTT
D gene: -; J gene: TRBJ2-2; clone size: -; V gene: TRBV2; CDR3 protein: CASNLLGTGELFF; CDR3 DNA: TGTGCCAGCAACCTACTAGGAACCGGGGAGCTGTTTTTT
D gene: TRBD1; J gene: TRBJ2-1; clone size: few; V gene: TRBV9; CDR3 protein: CASSARDRALSYNEQFF; CDR3 DNA: TGTGCCAGCAGCGCCCGGGACAGGGCTCTCTCCTACAATGAGCAGTTCTTC
D gene: -; J gene: TRBJ1-5; clone size: -; V gene: TRBV5-6; CDR3 protein: CASSLLGPGRGNQPQHF; CDR3 DNA: TGTGCCAGCAGCTTGCTGGGCCCAGGGAGGGGGAATCAGCCCCAGCATTTT
D gene: -; J gene: TRBJ1-1; clone size: -; V gene: TRBV20-1; CDR3 protein: CSASSPGGGAEAFF; CDR3 DNA: TGCAGTGCTAGCTCACCGGGTGGCGGCGCTGAAGCTTTCTTT
D gene: -; J gene: TRBJ1-6; clone size: -; V gene: TRBV25-1; CDR3 protein: CASSESEGVNSPLHF; CDR3 DNA: TGTGCCAGCAGTGAATCGGAAGGGGTGAATTCACCCCTCCACTTT
D gene: TRBD1; J gene: TRBJ2-7; clone size: few; V gene: TRBV20-1; CDR3 protein: CSARKTGSEQYF; CDR3 DNA: TGCAGTGCTAGAAAGACAGGGAGCGAGCAGTACTTC
D gene: -; J gene: TRBJ2-1; clone size: few; V gene: TRBV7-2; CDR3 protein: CASSPMQHNEQFF; CDR3 DNA: TGTGCCAGCAGCCCAATGCAGCACAATGAGCAGTTCTTC
D gene: -; J gene: TRBJ2-7; clone size: -; V gene: TRBV6-2/TRBV6-3; CDR3 protein: CASSYSIFGPSNYEQYF; CDR3 DNA: TGTGCCAGCAGTTACTCGATTTTCGGACCCAGTAACTACGAGCAGTACTTC
D gene: -; J gene: TRBJ2-7; clone size: -; V gene: TRBV20-1; CDR3 protein: CSARVRNYEQYF; CDR3 DNA: TGCAGTGCTAGAGTTAGGAACTACGAGCAGTACTTC
D gene: -; J gene: TRBJ1-1; clone size: once; V gene: TRBV29-1; CDR3 protein: CSVELGEAFF; CDR3 DNA: TGCAGCGTTGAATTGGGGGAAGCTTTCTTT
D gene: TRBD2; J gene: TRBJ2-1; clone size: -; V gene: TRBV29-1; CDR3 protein: CSVLAGGLHPPYNEQFF; CDR3 DNA: TGCAGCGTTTTAGCGGGGGGGCTCCATCCCCCCTACAATGAGCAGTTCTTC
D gene: -; J gene: TRBJ2-2; clone size: -; V gene: TRBV5-1; CDR3 protein: CASKGAGHVGGELFF; CDR3 DNA: TGCGCCAGCAAGGGAGCGGGACACGTCGGCGGGGAGCTGTTTTTT
D gene: -; J gene: TRBJ1-2; clone size: -; V gene: TRBV30; CDR3 protein: CAAGQSLTF; CDR3 DNA: TGTGCCGCCGGGCAGAGCCTCACCTTC
D gene: TRBD1; J gene: TRBJ1-5; clone size: -; V gene: TRBV7-9; CDR3 protein: CASSFGTALNQPQHF; CDR3 DNA: TGTGCCAGCAGCTTCGGGACAGCCCTCAATCAGCCCCAGCATTTT
D gene: -; J gene: TRBJ1-6; clone size: -; V gene: TRBV20-1; CDR3 protein: CSARHTRGTYNSPLHF; CDR3 DNA: TGCAGTGCTAGACACACGCGAGGGACCTATAATTCACCCCTCCACTTT
D gene: -; J gene: TRBJ1-2; clone size: few; V gene: TRBV7-2; CDR3 protein: CASSLGLGRAYGYTF; CDR3 DNA: TGTGCCAGCAGCTTAGGTTTGGGCAGGGCCTATGGCTACACCTTC
D gene: -; J gene: TRBJ2-7; clone size: -; V gene: TRBV4-1; CDR3 protein: CASSQEVGPGREQYF; CDR3 DNA: TGCGCCAGCAGCCAAGAAGTGGGGCCCGGCCGCGAGCAGTACTTC
D gene: TRBD2; J gene: TRBJ2-7; clone size: few; V gene: TRBV5-1; CDR3 protein: CASNEGFRRATSGLYEQYF; CDR3 DNA: TGCGCCAGCAACGAGGGATTTAGGAGAGCTACTAGCGGTCTTTACGAGCAGTACTTC
D gene: -; J gene: TRBJ2-7; clone size: -; V gene: TRBV28; CDR3 protein: CASGTTGRVHEQYF; CDR3 DNA: TGTGCCAGCGGTACCACGGGGCGCGTCCACGAGCAGTACTTC
D gene: TRBD1; J gene: TRBJ2-7; clone size: few; V gene: TRBV7-9; CDR3 protein: CASGHTGVSYEQYF; CDR3 DNA: TGTGCCAGCGGTCATACAGGGGTCTCCTACGAGCAGTACTTC
D gene: -; J gene: TRBJ1-4; clone size: -; V gene: TRBV28; CDR3 protein: CASSRLITNEKLFF; CDR3 DNA: TGTGCCAGCAGTCGCCTGATAACTAATGAAAAACTGTTTTTT
D gene: -; J gene: TRBJ2-7; clone size: few; V gene: TRBV4-1; CDR3 protein: CASSQDGAEQYF; CDR3 DNA: TGCGCCAGCAGCCAAGACGGTGCCGAGCAGTACTTC
D gene: TRBD1; J gene: TRBJ1-5; clone size: few; V gene: TRBV2; CDR3 protein: CASSSQGTFQPQHF; CDR3 DNA: TGTGCCAGCAGTTCACAGGGGACATTTCAGCCCCAGCATTTT
D gene: -; J gene: TRBJ1-2; clone size: -; V gene: TRBV20-1; CDR3 protein: CSASGGQYGYTF; CDR3 DNA: TGCAGTGCTAGCGGGGGGCAGTATGGCTACACCTTC
D gene: -; J gene: TRBJ2-1; clone size: -; V gene: TRBV6-6; CDR3 protein: CASRPRSFGEQFF; CDR3 DNA: TGTGCCAGCAGACCACGTAGTTTTGGCGAGCAGTTCTTC
D gene: TRBD2; J gene: TRBJ2-7; clone size: once; V gene: TRBV4-3; CDR3 protein: CASSQDLLSGGGNEQYF; CDR3 DNA: TGCGCCAGCAGCCAAGACCTCCTCAGCGGGGGTGGGAATGAGCAGTACTTC
D gene: -; J gene: TRBJ2-3; clone size: -; V gene: TRBV3-1; CDR3 protein: CASSLVSGVLTQYF; CDR3 DNA: TGTGCCAGCAGCCTGGTGTCTGGCGTCTTGACGCAGTATTTT
D gene: TRBD1; J gene: TRBJ2-6; clone size: -; V gene: TRBV20-1; CDR3 protein: CSARARDRASGANVLTF; CDR3 DNA: TGCAGTGCTAGGGCCCGGGACAGGGCATCTGGGGCCAACGTCCTGACTTTC
D gene: -; J gene: TRBJ2-2; clone size: -; V gene: TRBV29-1; CDR3 protein: CSANVRDGAGELFF; CDR3 DNA: TGCAGCGCAAATGTGAGGGATGGAGCTGGGGAGCTGTTTTTT
D gene: -; J gene: TRBJ1-2; clone size: -; V gene: TRBV4-1; CDR3 protein: CAGSQDSQGGYGYTF; CDR3 DNA: TGCGCCGGCAGCCAAGATTCCCAGGGCGGGTATGGCTACACCTTC
D gene: -; J gene: TRBJ2-7; clone size: few; V gene: TRBV7-6; CDR3 protein: CASSLGQSGPYEQYF; CDR3 DNA: TGTGCCAGCAGTCTAGGACAGTCTGGCCCCTACGAGCAGTACTTC
D gene: TRBD2; J gene: TRBJ2-2; clone size: -; V gene: TRBV6-2/TRBV6-3; CDR3 protein: CASSFRGGSGELFF; CDR3 DNA: TGTGCCAGCAGTTTCCGGGGGGGTTCCGGGGAGCTGTTTTTT
D gene: TRBD1; J gene: TRBJ2-7; clone size: -; V gene: TRBV5-5; CDR3 protein: CASSQDRELYEQYF; CDR3 DNA: TGTGCCAGCAGTCAGGACAGGGAGCTCTACGAGCAGTACTTC
D gene: -; J gene: TRBJ2-1; clone size: -; V gene: TRBV4-1; CDR3 protein: CASSQESDNEQFF; CDR3 DNA: TGCGCCAGCAGCCAGGAATCAGACAATGAGCAGTTCTTC
D gene: -; J gene: TRBJ2-4; clone size: -; V gene: TRBV14; CDR3 protein: CASSPDRIGQYF; CDR3 DNA: TGTGCCAGCAGCCCCGACAGAATTGGGCAGTACTTC
D gene: TRBD2; J gene: TRBJ2-7; clone size: -; V gene: TRBV2; CDR3 protein: CASGTLAGGLGEQYF; CDR3 DNA: TGTGCCAGCGGAACACTAGCGGGGGGGCTAGGCGAGCAGTACTTC